This T cell receptor beta chain was sequenced during a study of control samples from healthy donors and cancer patients. This CDR3 region has 17 residues. J lost 4 bases, V lost 6 bases, and 15 bases had no gene match. Germline CDR1 and CDR2: LNHDA and SQIVND (reference sequence). Using immunoSEQ multiplex PCR, the repertoire was profiled, and TCRdb retains in-frame clones only, with some absent. This repertoire shows around 170,000 clones, around 88% found once; its top ten account for nearly 5%. The sequence was obtained from a woman aged 25 to 39 in good health. The sample consisted of blood. The V call is TRBV19, the J call TRBJ1-2, with TRBD1 matching 9 bases. CDR3 sequence: CASSLRGQGISSYGYTF. The CDR3, as DNA: TGTGCCAGTAGCCTGAGGGGACAGGGTATCAGTAGCTATGGCTACACCTTC.